The 28 T cell receptor beta chains below were found in one sample sequenced in a study of cytomegalovirus exposure and HLA in healthy donors. Primers for the PCR totalled 60 Vbeta and 13 Jbeta. Here immunoSEQ multiplex PCR was the method, and the copy in TCRdb shows in-frame clones only, minus some. The data show under 95,000 clones, with about three quarters seen just once and roughly 4.8% held by the top ten. Sequenced sample: PBMCs. Receptors originate from a man aged 25 to 40 in good health and CMV-seropositive.

In this sample, this clone turned up once. The rearrangement joins TRBV5-4 to TRBJ1-2; weak D call: TRBD1 (5 bases). Germline V gene sequence: CDR1 SGHNT, CDR2 YYREEE (reference sequence). Trimming cost V 4 bases and J 8 bases, with 21 bases left between them. CDR3 length: 15 amino acids. The CDR3 is CASSREFREEQGYTF. The CDR3 DNA reads TGTGCCAGCAGCCGGGAGTTCAGGGAGGAGCAGGGCTACACCTTC.

This clone appeared a few times. The rearrangement uses TRBV28 and TRBJ2-5; D ambiguous. CDR3 size: 15 residues. From germline, CDR1 is MDHEN and CDR2 SYDVKM. V lost 7 bases and J 0 bases, leaving 15 bases between the germline ends. CDR3 sequence: CASTPPRRYQETQYF. In nucleotides, the CDR3 is TGTGCCAGCACCCCCCCCCGCAGGTACCAAGAGACCCAGTACTTC.

The table lists this clone with a few counts. The chain is built from TRBV7-2 and TRBJ2-1; 8 bases align to TRBD1. V trimming: 5 bases; J trimming: 2 bases; junction bases outside the gene matches: 5. The CDR3 covers 15 residues. Germline V CDR1 and CDR2: SGHTA, FQGNSA. CDR3 coding DNA: TGTGCCAGCAGCAAAGACAGGGGCGCCTACAATGAGCAGTTCTTC. It specifies CASSKDRGAYNEQFF. The whole variable domain, remainder taken from reference TRBV7-2 and TRBJ2-1, is GAGVSQSPSNKVTEKGKDVELRCDPISGHTALYWYRQSLGQGLEFLIYFQGNSAPDKSGLPSDRFSAERTGGSVSTLTIQRTQQEDSAVYLCASSKDRGAYNEQFFGPGTRLTVL.

The gene calls are TRBV4-1 and TRBJ1-4; TRBD1 agrees at 9 bases. The trim removed 0 bases at V and 6 bases at J, leaving 5 bases unmatched. The CDR3 spans 16 residues. Germline V gene lookup returns CDR1 MGHRA and CDR2 YSYEKL. CDR3 protein: CASSQETGQGYEKLFF. In nucleotides, the CDR3 is TGCGCCAGCAGCCAAGAAACGGGACAGGGTTATGAAAAACTGTTTTTT.

The chain recombines TRBV5-6 with TRBJ2-1, with 8 bases fitting TRBD1. Unmatched junction bases numbered 9, after V lost 7 bases and J lost 6 bases. Germline V gene sequence: CDR1 SGHDT, CDR2 YYEEEE. This CDR3 spans 14 amino acids. The CDR3 is CASEYLGQANEQFF. CDR3 sequence (DNA): TGTGCCAGCGAATATTTGGGACAGGCCAATGAGCAGTTCTTC.

V is TRBV4-1 and J is TRBJ2-7; D call uncertain. Per germline, CDR1 MGHRA and CDR2 YSYEKL. Trimming removed 2 bases at V and 1 base at J, with 6 bases between. CDR3 length equals 13 residues. The CDR3 nucleotides are TGCGCCAGCAGCCAACTCCCTTCCTACGAGCAGTACTTC. Its translation is CASSQLPSYEQYF.

The chain is built from TRBV27 and TRBJ1-2; D gene uncertain. Looked up from germline, CDR1 is MNHEY and CDR2 is SMNVEV (reference sequence). The CDR3 runs to 12 residues. Trimming removed 5 bases at V and 0 bases at J, with 4 bases between. The DNA for the CDR3 is TGTGCCAGCAGTACAGCTAACTATGGCTACACCTTC. It yields the protein CASSTANYGYTF.

This chain links TRBV7-9 with TRBJ1-2; TRBD1 matches at 9 bases. Germline CDR1 SEHNR, CDR2 FQNEAQ (reference sequence). Germline trimming cut 5 bases from V and 8 bases from J; bases unmatched to any gene: 12. The CDR3 is 15 amino acids. The CDR3 DNA follows: TGTGCCAGCAGCCATCCCACAGGGGGCTTGGGGGGCTACACCTTC. This codes for CASSHPTGGLGGYTF.

The chain joins TRBV11-1 to TRBJ2-7, with 9 positions matching TRBD1. CDR1 and CDR2 from the germline V gene are SGHAT and FQDESV (reference sequence). This CDR3 spans 15 amino acids. J was trimmed by 2 bases and V by 5 bases; bases with no gene match: 7. This CDR3 is CASSLTGGSPYEQYV. DNA of the CDR3: TGTGCCAGCAGCCTAACAGGGGGCTCCCCCTACGAGCAGTACGTC.

Concerning this clone: This sample includes further DNA sequences coding for the same CDR3. The chain recombines TRBV19 with TRBJ2-3; 7 nucleotides align to TRBD1. The CDR3 is 13 amino acids. Germline V gives CDR1 LNHDA, CDR2 SQIVND (reference sequence). V gave up 5 bases and J gave up 2 bases; unmatched junction bases: 1. The CDR3 reads CASSGTDTDTQYF. CDR3 DNA sequence: TGTGCCAGTAGTGGGACAGACACAGATACGCAGTATTTT.

The chain joins TRBV4-2 to TRBJ2-3, with 7 bases lining up with TRBD2. CDR3 size: 17 residues. Per germline, CDR1 LGHNA and CDR2 YNFKEQ. V shed 7 bases, J shed 3 bases, and the junction held 16 bases outside the gene matches. As DNA, the CDR3 is TGTGCCAGCACCTCGGGACTACCGGGAGGTGTGACAGATACGCAGTATTTT. Residues: CASTSGLPGGVTDTQYF.

This sequence joins TRBV6-5 and TRBJ2-7; 9 positions match TRBD1. The CDR3 has 15 amino acids. The germline CDR1 and CDR2 sequences are MNHEY and SVGAGI. V shed 4 bases and J 2 bases; nucleotides not matched to a gene: 6. The CDR3 protein is CASSSYRGRAYEQYF. The DNA of the CDR3 is TGTGCCAGCAGTTCATACAGGGGGCGAGCCTACGAGCAGTACTTC.

This clone was counted a single time. The chain has TRBV4-1 and TRBJ2-2, with 9 bases fitting TRBD1. Germline V lookup: CDR1 MGHRA, CDR2 YSYEKL. This CDR3 comprises 15 residues. V was clipped by 4 bases and J by 4 bases; unmatched bases: 4. Written as DNA, the CDR3 is TGCGCCAGCAGCCCTGTGACAGGGGGCACCGGGGAGCTGTTTTTT. It translates to CASSPVTGGTGELFF.

The rearrangement uses TRBV6-5 and TRBJ2-7, with TRBD1 identical over 9 bases. The CDR3 is made up of 13 amino acids. V lost 10 bases, J lost 2 bases, and 6 bases stayed unmatched. The V gene's germline CDR1 is MNHEY and CDR2 SVGAGI. In DNA form, the CDR3 reads TGTGCCACCATGGACAGGGGCGCCTACGAGCAGTACTTC. It translates to CATMDRGAYEQYF.

A single count supports this clone. A junction end diverges from the germline sequence, so it may reflect a read error. This rearrangement joins TRBV7-3 to TRBJ2-2, with TRBD1 matching over 10 bases. Germline CDR1 SGHTA, CDR2 FQGTGA. This CDR3 comprises 17 residues. The CDR3 protein is CASSVTSGTGVSGELFF. In nucleotides, the CDR3 is TGTGCCAGCAGCGTAACCTCAGGGACAGGGGTATCCGGGGAGCTGTTTTTT.

There are a few counts of this clone. The rearrangement joins TRBV19 to TRBJ1-1; 7 bases map to TRBD1. From germline, CDR1 is LNHDA and CDR2 SQIVND (reference sequence). V lost 6 bases, J lost 2 bases, and 12 bases stayed unmatched. The CDR3 runs to 16 residues. The CDR3 DNA is TGTGCCAGTAGAGCGACAGGGAAGGTAGTAAACACTGAAGCTTTCTTT. Amino acid sequence: CASRATGKVVNTEAFF.

This sequence joins TRBV29-1 and TRBJ1-2; 9 bases agree with TRBD1. The CDR3 covers 13 residues. V was clipped by 2 bases and J by 7 bases; unmatched bases: 5. The V gene's germline CDR1 is SQVTM and CDR2 ANQGSEA. The CDR3 bases are TGCAGCGTTGAACGGACAGGGGAAGGTGGCTACACCTTC. It specifies CSVERTGEGGYTF.

In its sample, this clone was seen a few times. In nucleotides, the CDR3 is TGTGCCAGCTCACAGAACTCGAACACCGGGGAGCTGTTTTTT. Translating it yields CASSQNSNTGELFF. The chain joins TRBV18 to TRBJ2-2, with no clear D. The CDR3 loop spans 14 amino acids. Germline values: CDR1 KGHSH, CDR2 LQKENI. The V end lost 4 bases, the J end lost 0 bases, and 6 bases lay between the germline ends.

This chain links TRBV28 with TRBJ1-1, with 8 bases aligning to TRBD1. The germline gives CDR1 MDHEN, CDR2 SYDVKM. The junction had 3 bases not matched to a gene; V was cut back by 2 bases and J by 4 bases. CDR3 size: 14 residues. The CDR3 DNA is TGTGCCAGCAGTTTAAACAGGGGGTTCACTGAAGCTTTCTTT. Its translation is CASSLNRGFTEAFF.

This clone was observed a few times. The chain couples TRBV19 to TRBJ2-4; no firm D call. Germline-derived CDR1 and CDR2 are LNHDA and SQIVND (reference sequence). Trimming removed 6 bases at V and 7 bases at J, with 16 bases between. This CDR3 has 14 residues. For the CDR3, the DNA is TGTGCCAGTAGCCCCCTAGGAGCCGGGAACATTCAGTACTTC. Protein product: CASSPLGAGNIQYF.

The chain joins TRBV29-1 to TRBJ2-7, with 7 bases identical to TRBD1. The germline CDR1 and CDR2 sequences are SQVTM and ANQGSEA. V dropped 4 bases and J dropped 3; count of bases not matched to a gene: 6. The CDR3 totals 13 residues. CDR3 residues: CSVVIGQVYEQYF. CDR3 coding DNA: TGCAGCGTTGTAATAGGACAGGTCTACGAGCAGTACTTC.

This rearrangement joins TRBV19 to TRBJ1-2, with 10 bases aligning to TRBD1. Germline loops: CDR1 LNHDA, CDR2 SQIVND (reference sequence). The trim removed 4 bases at V and 4 bases at J, leaving 15 bases unmatched. The CDR3 loop spans 18 amino acids. The CDR3 loop is CASSRTSPRQGAGYGYTF. In nucleotides, the CDR3 is TGTGCCAGTAGTAGAACATCCCCCAGACAGGGGGCCGGCTATGGCTACACCTTC.

The CDR3 loop reads CASSVGGQETQYF. DNA for the CDR3: TGTGCCAGCAGCGTAGGGGGACAGGAGACCCAGTACTTC. The V and J genes are TRBV9 and TRBJ2-5, with 7 bases lining up with TRBD1. The V gene end was trimmed by 0 bases and the J gene end by 5 bases; junction bases not matched to a gene: 1. The CDR3 loop spans 13 amino acids. Germline values: CDR1 SGDLS, CDR2 YYNGEE. Variable domain in full (rest from reference TRBV9 and TRBJ2-5): DSGVTQTPKHLITATGQRVTLRCSPRSGDLSVYWYQQSLDQGLQFLIQYYNGEERAKGNILERFSAQQFPDLHSELNLSSLELGDSALYFCASSVGGQETQYFGPGTRLLVL.

The chain carries TRBV9 and TRBJ1-6; D remains ambiguous. The CDR3 has 14 residues. From germline, CDR1 is SGDLS and CDR2 YYNGEE. Trimming left V 2 bases short and J 8 bases short, with 11 bases between. CDR3 DNA sequence: TGTGCCAGCAGCGTTGGACTGCTTGATTCACCCCTCCACTTT. This codes for CASSVGLLDSPLHF. Full variable domain (remainder filled in from reference TRBV9 and TRBJ1-6): DSGVTQTPKHLITATGQRVTLRCSPRSGDLSVYWYQQSLDQGLQFLIQYYNGEERAKGNILERFSAQQFPDLHSELNLSSLELGDSALYFCASSVGLLDSPLHFGNGTRLTVT.

This clone came up once. J is TRBJ1-2 and V is TRBV2, with 7 bases lining up with TRBD1. V lost 4 bases, J lost 2 bases, and 10 bases stayed unmatched. The CDR3 covers 16 residues. Germline V CDR1 and CDR2: SNHLY, FYNNEI. CDR3 sequence reads: CASSVGTAALNYGYTF. CDR3 DNA sequence: TGTGCCAGCAGTGTAGGGACAGCGGCTCTAAACTATGGCTACACCTTC.

The CDR3 sequence is CASSPGRTGGVDTQYF. The CDR3 DNA reads as TGTGCCAGCAGCCCCGGCCGGACAGGGGGGGTAGATACGCAGTATTTT. The V call is TRBV11-3, the J call TRBJ2-3; TRBD1 matches 10 bases. Trimming at V came to 5 bases and at J to 5 bases, leaving 10 bases not matched to a gene. CDR3 length: 16 residues. The V gene's germline CDR1 is SGHNT and CDR2 YENEEA.

The chain links TRBV11-2 to TRBJ2-3; no reliable D call. Germline V gene sequence: CDR1 SGHAT, CDR2 FQNNGV. The ends were cut back, 3 bases at V and 2 bases at J, with 6 bases in the middle. CDR3 length equals 13 residues. The CDR3 sequence: CASSLPNTDTQYF. The CDR3, as DNA: TGTGCCAGCAGCTTGCCTAACACAGATACGCAGTATTTT.

V usage is TRBV7-2 and J usage is TRBJ2-5, with a possible D match to TRBD1 (6 bases). Germline V gene lookup returns CDR1 SGHTA and CDR2 FQGNSA. V lost 1 base and J lost 9, with 9 bases in between. The CDR3 has 12 residues. Here the CDR3 DNA reads TGTGCCAGCAGCTTAGGGGGGCGGGCCCAGTACTTC. Translation gives CASSLGGRAQYF.